This record concerns one TCR beta chain sequence. This record comes from a study of blood T cell repertoires in COVID-19. Across the whole study: Samples of COVID-19 (acute and convalescent) were obtained from the United States, Italy and Spain. T cells, B-cell-depleted T cells, or PBMCs supplied cDNA or gDNA.

Under the authors' procedure: It was from reference gene primer amplification that nucleated cell counts were estimated. The protocol was immunoSEQ multiplex PCR, while the TCRdb copy is restricted to in-frame clones and leaves out a portion. The DNA was the basis for D and trimming; V, J and clone size are from that table. The data show approximately 230,000 clones, approximately 90% seen once. Sequences were obtained from peripheral blood. This clonotype originated in a woman in her twenties or thirties with COVID-19, enrolled during active disease.

In nucleotides, the CDR3 is TGTGCCAGCAGCACCGGGACAGGGCTCTATGGCTACACCTTC. This codes for CASSTGTGLYGYTF. This sequence joins TRBV11-2 and TRBJ1-2; 9 positions match TRBD1. V lost 5 bases and J lost 4; bases outside the gene matches: 5. Germline lookup yields CDR1 SGHAT and CDR2 FQNNGV. The CDR3 is 14 amino acids.